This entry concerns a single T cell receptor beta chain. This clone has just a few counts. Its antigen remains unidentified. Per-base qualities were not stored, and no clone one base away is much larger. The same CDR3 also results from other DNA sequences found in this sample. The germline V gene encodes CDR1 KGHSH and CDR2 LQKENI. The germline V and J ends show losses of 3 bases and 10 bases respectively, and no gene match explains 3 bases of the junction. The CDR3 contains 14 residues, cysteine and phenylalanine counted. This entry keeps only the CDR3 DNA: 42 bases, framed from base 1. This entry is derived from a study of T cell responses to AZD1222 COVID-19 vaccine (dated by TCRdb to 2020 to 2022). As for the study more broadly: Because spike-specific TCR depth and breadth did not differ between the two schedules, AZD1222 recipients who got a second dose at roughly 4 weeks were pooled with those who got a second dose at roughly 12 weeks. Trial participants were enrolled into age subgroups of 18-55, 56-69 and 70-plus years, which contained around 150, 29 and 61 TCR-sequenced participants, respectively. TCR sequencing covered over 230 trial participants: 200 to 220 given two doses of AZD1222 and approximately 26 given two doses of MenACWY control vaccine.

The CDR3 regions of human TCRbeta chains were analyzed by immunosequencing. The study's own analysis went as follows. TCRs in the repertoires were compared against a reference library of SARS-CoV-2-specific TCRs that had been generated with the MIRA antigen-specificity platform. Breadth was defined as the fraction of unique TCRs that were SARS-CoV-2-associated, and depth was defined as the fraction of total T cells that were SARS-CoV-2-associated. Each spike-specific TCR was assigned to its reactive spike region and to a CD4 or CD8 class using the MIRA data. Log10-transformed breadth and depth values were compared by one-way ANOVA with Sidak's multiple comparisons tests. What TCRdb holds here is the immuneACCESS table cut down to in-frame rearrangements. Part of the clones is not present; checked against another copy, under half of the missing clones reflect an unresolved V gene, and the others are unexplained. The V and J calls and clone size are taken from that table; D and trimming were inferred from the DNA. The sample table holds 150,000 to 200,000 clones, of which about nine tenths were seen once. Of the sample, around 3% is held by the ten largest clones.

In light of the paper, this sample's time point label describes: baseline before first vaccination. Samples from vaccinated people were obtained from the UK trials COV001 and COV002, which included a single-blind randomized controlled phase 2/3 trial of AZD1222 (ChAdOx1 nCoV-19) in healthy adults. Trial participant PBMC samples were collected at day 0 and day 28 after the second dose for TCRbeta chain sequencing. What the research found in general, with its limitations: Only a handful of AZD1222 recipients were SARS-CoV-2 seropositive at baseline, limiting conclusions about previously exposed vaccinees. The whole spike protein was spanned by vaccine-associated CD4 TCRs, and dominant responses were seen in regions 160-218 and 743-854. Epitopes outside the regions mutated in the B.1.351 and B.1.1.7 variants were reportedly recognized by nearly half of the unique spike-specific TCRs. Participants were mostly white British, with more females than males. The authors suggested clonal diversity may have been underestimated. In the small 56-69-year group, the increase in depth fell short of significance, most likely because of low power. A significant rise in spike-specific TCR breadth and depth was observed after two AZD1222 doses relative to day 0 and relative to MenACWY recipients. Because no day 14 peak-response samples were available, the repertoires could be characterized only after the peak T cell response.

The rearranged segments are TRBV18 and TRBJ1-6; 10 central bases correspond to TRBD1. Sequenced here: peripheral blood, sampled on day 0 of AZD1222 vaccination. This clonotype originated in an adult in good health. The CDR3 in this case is CASSPGQGGSPLHF. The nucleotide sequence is TGTGCCAGCTCACCCGGACAGGGGGGATCACCCCTCCACTTT. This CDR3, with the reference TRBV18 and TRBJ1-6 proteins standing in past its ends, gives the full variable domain NAGVMQNPRHLVRRRGQEARLRCSPMKGHSHVYWYRQLPEEGLKFMVYLQKENIIDESGMPKERFSAEFPKEGPSILRIQQVVRGDSAAYFCASSPGQGGSPLHFGNGTRLTVT.